This passage covers 21 T cell receptor beta chains from one sample sequenced in a study of blood T cells in healthy people across ages. PCR was performed a second time for about 6 to 12 cycles using a sample-barcoded 5' primer and a J-beta primer mix. One entry per CDR3 protein, called by TCRdb with MiXCR from the 5' RACE reads. Of 1.5 million to 2 million distinct CDR3 sequences in the sample, about 32% were seen once. Sequencing input: blood. All receptors come from a woman in her 30s in good health.

This clonotype was seen only a few times. The chain combines TRBV15 with TRBJ2-1; 7 nucleotides agree with TRBD2. The CDR3 is 14 residues long. In germline, CDR1 is LNHNV, CDR2 YYDKDF (reference sequence). The ends lost 4 bases at V and 2 bases at J; junction bases unmatched: 2. The CDR3 DNA sequence: TGTGCCACCAGCACGGGGGGAACCTACAATGAGCAGTTCTTC. Translated, it gives CATSTGGTYNEQFF.

V is TRBV5-1 and J is TRBJ2-1; TRBD1 matches 7 bases. The CDR3 extends over 15 amino acids. Germline CDR1 SGHRS, CDR2 YFSETQ. The V gene end was trimmed by 0 bases and the J gene end by 3 bases; junction bases not matched to a gene: 3. CDR3 in amino acids: CASSLDAGGYNEQFF. The CDR3 nucleotides are TGCGCCAGCAGCTTGGATGCAGGGGGCTACAATGAGCAGTTCTTC.

On this clonotype: Germline is not matched at one junction end, which may reflect a read error. This chain uses TRBV5-1 with TRBJ2-1, with 8 bases fitting TRBD1. The germline gives CDR1 SGHRS, CDR2 YFSETQ. CDR3 length: 16 amino acids. The DNA of the CDR3 is TGCGCCAGCAGCGGGCAGGGGGCATACTCCTGCAATGAGCAGTTCTTC. This gives the protein CASSGQGAYSCNEQFF.

The V gene is TRBV5-5, the J gene TRBJ2-5; D is perhaps TRBD2 (6 bases). The V and J ends lost 0 bases and 11 bases respectively, with 17 bases between them. Germline lookup yields CDR1 SGHKS and CDR2 YYEKEE (reference sequence). The CDR3 has 14 amino acids. CDR3: CASSLVGGSYGQYF. In DNA, the CDR3 is TGTGCCAGCAGCTTGGTCGGGGGTAGCTACGGGCAGTACTTC.

This clonotype was recorded a few times. This chain joins TRBV20-1 and TRBJ2-7; D is perhaps TRBD2 (6 bases). The CDR3 runs to 13 residues. The germline CDR1 and CDR2 sequences are DFQATT and SNEGSKA (reference sequence). V lost 6 bases and J lost 2, with 14 bases in between. CDR3 DNA: TGCAGTGCGCCCCCGGTAGCGGCCTACGAGCAGTACTTC. This codes for CSAPPVAAYEQYF.

Concerning this clonotype: The junction and the germline gene differ at one end; a read error may be behind it. The chain links TRBV7-8 to TRBJ1-3, with D possibly matching TRBD1 (6 bases). The CDR3 sequence is 13 residues long. CDR1 and CDR2 (germline): SGHVS, FQNEAQ. The CDR3 region has the DNA TGTGCCAGCGGACAGCGCTCTGGAAACACCTTATATTTT. This gives the protein CASGQRSGNTLYF.

This clonotype was observed a handful of times. J is TRBJ2-1 and V is TRBV4-1; TRBD2 aligns across 7 bases. The V gene's germline CDR1 is MGHRA and CDR2 YSYEKL. The CDR3 is made up of 15 amino acids. V trimming: 4 bases; J trimming: 8 bases; junction bases outside the gene matches: 11. The chain's CDR3 is CASSLPSGGLDEQFF. As DNA, the CDR3 is TGCGCCAGCAGCCTTCCTAGCGGCGGTTTGGATGAGCAGTTCTTC.

Regarding this clonotype: A junction boundary mismatches the germline segment, possibly from a read error. The chain couples TRBV5-1 to TRBJ2-2; D may be TRBD1 (5 bases). CDR1 is SGHRS, CDR2 YFSETQ, per germline. CDR3 length equals 15 residues. The CDR3 protein is CASSERAGNPGELFF. The CDR3 nucleotides read TGCGCCAGCAGCGAAAGAGCAGGGAACCCCGGGGAGCTGTTTTTT. The complete variable domain, with remaining parts taken from reference TRBV5-1 and TRBJ2-2, reads KAGVTQTPRYLIKTRGQQVTLSCSPISGHRSVSWYQQTPGQGLQFLFEYFSETQRNKGNFPGRFSGRQFSNSRSEMNVSTLELGDSALYLCASSERAGNPGELFFGEGSRLTVL.

This clonotype was counted only a few times. The chain links TRBV7-3 to TRBJ2-7, with TRBD2 identical over 7 bases. The CDR3 has 13 residues. With V trimmed by 5 bases and J by 6 bases, 7 bases remained unmatched. Germline CDR1 is SGHTA and CDR2 is FQGTGA. The CDR3 loop reads CASSRREVGEQYF. CDR3 coding DNA: TGTGCCAGCAGCCGACGGGAGGTCGGCGAGCAGTACTTC.

This sequence joins TRBV6-2 or TRBV6-3 and TRBJ2-1, with 12 positions matching TRBD2. This CDR3 has 18 amino acids. V gave up 2 bases and J gave up 7 bases; unmatched junction bases: 12. Per the germline V gene, CDR1 is MNHEY and CDR2 is SVGEGT. This chain's CDR3 is CASSYDPTSGGNPNEQFF. CDR3 in DNA: TGTGCCAGCAGTTACGACCCCACTAGCGGGGGGAACCCGAATGAGCAGTTCTTC.

V and J are TRBV20-1 and TRBJ2-4; 8 nucleotides line up with TRBD2. The J call is in doubt because the DNA end fits TRBJ2-7 better. Looked up from germline, CDR1 is DFQATT and CDR2 is SNEGSKA (reference sequence). The CDR3 runs to 17 residues. Here the CDR3 DNA reads TGCAGTGCTAGAGATCGGATAGCGGGGCTTATTACCTACGAGCAGTACTTC. The encoded protein is CSARDRIAGLITYEQYF.

This chain connects TRBV7-6 to TRBJ2-7; TRBD1 aligns across 10 bases. Germline-derived CDR1 and CDR2 are SGHVS and FNYEAQ. This CDR3 is built from 16 residues. V trimming: 5 bases; J trimming: 6 bases; junction bases outside the gene matches: 13. The CDR3 nucleotides read TGTGCCAGCAGCGCCGTCCGGGACAGGGGTTCTGGCGAGCAGTACTTC. It is translated as CASSAVRDRGSGEQYF.

The rearrangement uses TRBV28 and TRBJ2-6; D might be TRBD1 (6 bases). Deletions cut 5 bases from V and 6 bases from J, with 14 bases between. Germline CDR1 MDHEN, CDR2 SYDVKM. The CDR3 has 15 residues. CDR3 residues: CASSLTGLAANVLTF. CDR3 bases: TGTGCCAGCAGTCTAACAGGGTTAGCGGCCAACGTCCTGACTTTC.

J is TRBJ2-5 and V is TRBV5-1, with 11 bases that match TRBD1. Germline assignment: CDR1 SGHRS and CDR2 YFSETQ. The CDR3 covers 15 residues. After removal of 4 bases from V and 1 base from J, the junction contained 3 bases not matched to a gene. The CDR3 reads CASSAGTGGQETQYF. CDR3 coding DNA: TGCGCCAGCAGCGCCGGGACAGGGGGCCAAGAGACCCAGTACTTC.

The rearrangement uses TRBV14 and TRBJ2-5; maybe TRBD1 (6 bases). Germline V gene data show CDR1 as SGHDN and CDR2 as FVKESK. Trimming removed 1 base from V and 3 bases from J, with 18 bases in between. This CDR3 has 17 residues. The DNA for the CDR3 is TGTGCCAGCAGCCAAGTTCTACCTTTAGGGGGAAAAGAGACCCAGTACTTC. This encodes CASSQVLPLGGKETQYF.

The chain is built from TRBV6-4 and TRBJ2-1; the match to TRBD1 covers 9 bases. The length of the CDR3 is 19 residues. Germline assignment: CDR1 MRHNA and CDR2 SNTAGT. The trim removed 4 bases at V and 13 bases at J, leaving 26 bases unmatched. CDR3 loop: CASSAWKGTGKEGLGRQFF. In nucleotides, the CDR3 is TGTGCCAGCAGTGCCTGGAAAGGGACAGGGAAGGAGGGGCTAGGAAGACAGTTCTTC.

The V and J genes are TRBV4-1 and TRBJ1-1; 7 bases are a match to TRBD1. Germline CDR1 reads MGHRA; CDR2 reads YSYEKL. CDR3 length: 15 amino acids. The V segment lost 4 bases and the J segment 1 base; nucleotides outside the gene matches: 6. The DNA for the CDR3 is TGCGCCAGCAGCCGCCGACAGGGCCCGAACACTGAAGCTTTCTTT. It yields the protein CASSRRQGPNTEAFF.

In this sample, this clonotype turned up a few times. The genes are TRBV2 and TRBJ2-4; TRBD2 aligns across 9 bases. This CDR3 contains 15 residues. Germline trimming cut 5 bases from V and 3 bases from J; bases unmatched to any gene: 5. Germline V gene sequence: CDR1 SNHLY, CDR2 FYNNEI. CDR3 DNA sequence: TGTGCCAGCAGTTTGGATAGCGGGAGCAAAAACATTCAGTACTTC. Its translation: CASSLDSGSKNIQYF.

This clonotype has a handful of counts. The rearrangement joins TRBV6-1 to TRBJ2-3, with D possibly being TRBD2 (6 bases). In germline, CDR1 is MNHNS, CDR2 SASEGT. This CDR3 comprises 14 residues. V was cut by 6 bases and J by 6 bases, with 16 bases left in between. The CDR3 region is CASSQIAVTDTQYF. The CDR3 DNA sequence: TGTGCCAGCAGCCAGATAGCGGTGACGGATACGCAGTATTTT.

The chain uses TRBV28 and TRBJ2-4; a weak D match, TRBD2 (6 bases). With 4 bases removed from V and 0 bases from J, the gap between germline ends came to 16 bases. The germline gives CDR1 MDHEN, CDR2 SYDVKM. The length of the CDR3 is 17 residues. The CDR3 region has the DNA TGTGCCAGCAGTTCTCAGCGAGGGACTCTAGCCAAAAACATTCAGTACTTC. This sequence encodes CASSSQRGTLAKNIQYF.

The rearrangement uses TRBV11-2 and TRBJ2-1; D not resolved. The CDR3 contains 15 residues. CDR1 is SGHAT and CDR2 is FQNNGV in the germline V gene. V lost 0 bases and J lost 5, with 11 bases in between. CDR3 nucleotides: TGTGCCAGCAGCTTAGATCGCAGAAAAGACAATGAGCAGTTCTTC. It specifies CASSLDRRKDNEQFF.